What follows are 3 T cell receptor beta chains derived from one specimen sequenced in a study of a mutant IDH1 vaccine in newly diagnosed glioma. Profiling relied on immunoSEQ multiplex PCR, and the TCRdb table lists in-frame clones only, not all of them. This table holds roughly 110,000 clones, roughly 88% found once. The antigens of these receptors remain unknown. Noted time point: week 11, during vaccination. Mutant IDH1 20-mer peptide, at 300 ug, made up each vaccine dose, with topical imiquimod. Sequenced here: PBMCs, sampled from a glioma patient whose treatment included an IDH1 peptide vaccine. The receptor set was obtained from a woman in her fifties or sixties with glioma.

The chain carries TRBV10-3 and TRBJ2-7; TRBD2 aligns across 9 bases. This CDR3 is 14 amino acids long. The trim removed 5 bases at V and 2 bases at J, leaving 4 bases unmatched. CDR1 is ENHRY and CDR2 is SYGVKD in the germline V gene. CDR3: CAISSSGSAYEQYF. The CDR3, as DNA: TGTGCCATCAGTAGTAGCGGGAGCGCCTACGAGCAGTACTTC.

The V and J genes are TRBV10-3 and TRBJ2-5, with TRBD1 matching over 9 bases. The J call may be mistaken, given a closer DNA end match to TRBJ2-7. The germline CDR1 and CDR2 sequences are ENHRY and SYGVKD. The CDR3 covers 12 residues. The CDR3 region has the DNA TGTGCCATCCGACAGGGGGTGGGCGAGCAGTACTTC. The encoded protein is CAIRQGVGEQYF.

The chain carries TRBV29-1 and TRBJ2-5; possibly TRBD1 for D (6 bases). V was cut by 7 bases and J by 4 bases, with 16 bases left in between. The CDR3 is made up of 13 amino acids. From germline, CDR1 is SQVTM and CDR2 ANQGSEA. The CDR3 DNA reads as TGCAGCGCCTTCAGGGGCCCAAGAGAGACCCAGTACTTC. Its translation is CSAFRGPRETQYF. The complete variable domain, with remaining parts taken from reference TRBV29-1 and TRBJ2-5, reads SAVISQKPSRDICQRGTSLTIQCQVDSQVTMMFWYRQQPGQSLTLIATANQGSEATYESGFVIDKFPISRPNLTFSTLTVSNMSPEDSSIYLCSAFRGPRETQYFGPGTRLLVL.